This T cell receptor beta chain was documented in a study of blood T cell repertoires in COVID-19. For the study at large: The United States, Italy and Spain supplied acute and convalescent COVID-19 samples. Sources were T cells, B-cell-depleted T cells, or PBMCs; the material itself was cDNA or gDNA.

This clone was counted only a few times. Per the authors' pipeline: For nucleated cells, counts were estimated from reference gene primer amplification. Libraries were prepared by immunoSEQ multiplex PCR; TCRdb keeps only in-frame clonotypes and omits some of them. That table is the source of V, J and clone size, and D and trimming were worked out from the DNA. The table shows approximately 280,000 clones, with more than 85% occurring only once. Trimming took 1 base from V and 6 from J, leaving 16 bases between them. This CDR3 spans 15 amino acids. Germline CDR1 LGHNT, CDR2 FRNRAP. The gene calls are TRBV12-5 and TRBJ2-7, with unresolved D. The sequencing input was peripheral blood. The sequence came from a middle-aged man with acute or convalescent COVID-19. The CDR3 sequence is CASGLATGSASEQYF. CDR3 DNA: TGTGCTAGTGGTTTGGCGACTGGCTCTGCGAGCGAGCAGTACTTC.